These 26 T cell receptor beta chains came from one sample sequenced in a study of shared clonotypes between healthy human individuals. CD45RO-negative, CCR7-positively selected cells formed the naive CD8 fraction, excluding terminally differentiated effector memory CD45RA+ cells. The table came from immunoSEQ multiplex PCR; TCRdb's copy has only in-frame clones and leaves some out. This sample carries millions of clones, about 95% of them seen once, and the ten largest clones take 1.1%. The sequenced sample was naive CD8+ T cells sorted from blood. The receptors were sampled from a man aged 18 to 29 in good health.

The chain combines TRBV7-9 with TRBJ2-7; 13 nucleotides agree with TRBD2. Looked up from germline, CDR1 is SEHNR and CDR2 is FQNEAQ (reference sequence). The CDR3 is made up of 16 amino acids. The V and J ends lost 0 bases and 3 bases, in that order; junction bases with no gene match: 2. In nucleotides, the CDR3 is TGTGCCAGCAGCTTAGCTCGACTAGCGGGGGGCTACGAGCAGTACTTC. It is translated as CASSLARLAGGYEQYF.

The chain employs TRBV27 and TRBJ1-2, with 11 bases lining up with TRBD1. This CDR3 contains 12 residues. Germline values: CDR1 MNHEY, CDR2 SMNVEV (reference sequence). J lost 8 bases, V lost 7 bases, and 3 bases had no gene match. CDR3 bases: TGTGCCAGCATCGGACAGGGGGCGGGCTACACCTTC. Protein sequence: CASIGQGAGYTF.

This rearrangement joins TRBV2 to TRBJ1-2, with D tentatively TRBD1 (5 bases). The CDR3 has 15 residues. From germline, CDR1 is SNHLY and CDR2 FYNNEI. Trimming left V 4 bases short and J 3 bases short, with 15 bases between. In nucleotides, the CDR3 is TGTGCCAGCAGTGCCCCGGGACGCAGTCACTATGGCTACACCTTC. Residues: CASSAPGRSHYGYTF.

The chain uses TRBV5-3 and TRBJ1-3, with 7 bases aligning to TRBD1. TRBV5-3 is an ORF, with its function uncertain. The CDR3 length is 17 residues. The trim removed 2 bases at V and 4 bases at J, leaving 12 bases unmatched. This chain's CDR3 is CARSFGQAKGSGNTIYF. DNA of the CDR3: TGTGCCAGAAGCTTCGGACAGGCGAAGGGAAGCGGAAACACCATATATTTT.

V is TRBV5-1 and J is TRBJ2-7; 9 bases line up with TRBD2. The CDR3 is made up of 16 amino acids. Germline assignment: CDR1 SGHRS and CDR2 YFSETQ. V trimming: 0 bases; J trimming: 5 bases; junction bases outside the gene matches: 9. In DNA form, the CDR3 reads TGCGCCAGCAGCTTGGCACACCCATTAGCGGGAGACGAGCAGTACTTC. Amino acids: CASSLAHPLAGDEQYF.

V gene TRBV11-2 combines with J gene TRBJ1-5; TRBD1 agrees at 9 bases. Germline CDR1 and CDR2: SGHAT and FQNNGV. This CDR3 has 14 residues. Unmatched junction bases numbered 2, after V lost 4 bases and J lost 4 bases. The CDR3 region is CASSSTGGNQPQHF. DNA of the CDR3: TGTGCCAGCAGCTCGACAGGGGGGAATCAGCCCCAGCATTTT.

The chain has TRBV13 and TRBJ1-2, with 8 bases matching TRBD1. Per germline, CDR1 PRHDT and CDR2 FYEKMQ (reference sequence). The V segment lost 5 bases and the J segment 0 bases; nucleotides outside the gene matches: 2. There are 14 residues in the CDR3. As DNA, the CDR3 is TGTGCCAGCAGCCGGGACAGGACTAACTATGGCTACACCTTC. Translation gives CASSRDRTNYGYTF.

The CDR3 DNA reads as TGTGCCAGCTCACAAGAGACCCAGTACTTC. Encoded protein: CASSQETQYF. The rearrangement joins TRBV18 to TRBJ2-5, with unresolved D. Per germline, CDR1 KGHSH and CDR2 LQKENI. Trimming took off 4 bases at V and 3 bases at J, with 0 bases between the two ends. The length of the CDR3 is 10 residues.

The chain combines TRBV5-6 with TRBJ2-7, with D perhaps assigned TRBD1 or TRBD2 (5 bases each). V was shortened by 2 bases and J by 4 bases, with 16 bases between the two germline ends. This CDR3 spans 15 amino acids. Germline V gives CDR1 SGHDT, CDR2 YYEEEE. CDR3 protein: CASSFEGSRVYEQYF. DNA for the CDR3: TGTGCCAGCAGCTTCGAGGGAAGCAGGGTTTACGAGCAGTACTTC.

CDR3 bases: TGTGCCTGGAGTTTGGGGACCATGAACACTGAAGCTTTCTTT. It specifies CAWSLGTMNTEAFF. This chain uses TRBV30 with TRBJ1-1, with D possibly TRBD1 on 5 matching bases. The V gene's germline CDR1 is GTSNPN and CDR2 SVGIG (reference sequence). Trimming removed 2 bases from V and 0 bases from J, with 10 bases in between. The CDR3 loop spans 14 amino acids.

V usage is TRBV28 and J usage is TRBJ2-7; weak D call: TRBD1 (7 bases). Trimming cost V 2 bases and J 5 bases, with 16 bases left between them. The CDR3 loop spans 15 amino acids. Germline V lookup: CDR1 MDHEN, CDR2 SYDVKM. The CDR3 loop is CASSLHPGGGDEQYF. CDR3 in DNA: TGTGCCAGCAGTTTACACCCAGGGGGAGGTGACGAGCAGTACTTC. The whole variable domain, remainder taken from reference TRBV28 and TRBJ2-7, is DVKVTQSSRYLVKRTGEKVFLECVQDMDHENMFWYRQDPGLGLRLIYFSYDVKMKEKGDIPEGYSVSREKKERFSLILESASTNQTSMYLCASSLHPGGGDEQYFGPGTRLTVT.

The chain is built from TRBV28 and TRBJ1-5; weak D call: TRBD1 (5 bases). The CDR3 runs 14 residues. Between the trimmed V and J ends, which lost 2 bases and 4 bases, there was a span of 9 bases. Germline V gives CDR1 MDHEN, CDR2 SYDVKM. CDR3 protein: CASSLLGGNQPQHF. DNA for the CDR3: TGTGCCAGCAGTTTACTGGGGGGGAATCAGCCCCAGCATTTT. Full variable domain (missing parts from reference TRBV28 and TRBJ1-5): DVKVTQSSRYLVKRTGEKVFLECVQDMDHENMFWYRQDPGLGLRLIYFSYDVKMKEKGDIPEGYSVSREKKERFSLILESASTNQTSMYLCASSLLGGNQPQHFGDGTRLSIL.

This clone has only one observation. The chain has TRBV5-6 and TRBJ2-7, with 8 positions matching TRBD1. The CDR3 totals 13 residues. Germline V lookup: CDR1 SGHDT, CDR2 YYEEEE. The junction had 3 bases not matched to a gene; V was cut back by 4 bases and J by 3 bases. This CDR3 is CASSGGQVYEQYF. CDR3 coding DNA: TGTGCCAGCAGCGGGGGACAGGTCTACGAGCAGTACTTC. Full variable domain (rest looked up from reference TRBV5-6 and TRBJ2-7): DAGVTQSPTHLIKTRGQQVTLRCSPKSGHDTVSWYQQALGQGPQFIFQYYEEEERQRGNFPDRFSGHQFPNYSSELNVNALLLGDSALYLCASSGGQVYEQYFGPGTRLTVT.

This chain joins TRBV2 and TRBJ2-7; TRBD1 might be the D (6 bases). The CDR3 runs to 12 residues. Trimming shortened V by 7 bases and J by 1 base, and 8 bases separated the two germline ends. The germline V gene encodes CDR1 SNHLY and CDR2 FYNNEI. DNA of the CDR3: TGTGCCAGCATGACAGGTTCCTACGAGCAGTACTTC. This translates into CASMTGSYEQYF.

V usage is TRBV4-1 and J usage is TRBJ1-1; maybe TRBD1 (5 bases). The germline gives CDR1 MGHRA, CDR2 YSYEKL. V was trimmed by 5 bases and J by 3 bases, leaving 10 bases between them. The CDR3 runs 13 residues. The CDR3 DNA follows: TGCGCCAGCAGCTGGGGGACGGACACTGAAGCTTTCTTT. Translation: CASSWGTDTEAFF.

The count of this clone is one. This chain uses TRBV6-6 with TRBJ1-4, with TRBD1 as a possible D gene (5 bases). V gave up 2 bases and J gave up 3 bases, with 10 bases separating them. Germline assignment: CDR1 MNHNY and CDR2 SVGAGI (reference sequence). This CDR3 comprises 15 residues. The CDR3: CASSYGPGSNEKLFF. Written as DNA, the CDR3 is TGTGCCAGCAGTTACGGCCCAGGGTCTAATGAAAAACTGTTTTTT.

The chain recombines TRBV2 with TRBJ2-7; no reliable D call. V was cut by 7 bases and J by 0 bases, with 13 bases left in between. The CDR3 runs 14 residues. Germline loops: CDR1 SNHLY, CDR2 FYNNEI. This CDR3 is CASKKSGASYEQYF. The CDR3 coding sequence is TGTGCCAGCAAGAAGTCAGGAGCCTCCTACGAGCAGTACTTC.

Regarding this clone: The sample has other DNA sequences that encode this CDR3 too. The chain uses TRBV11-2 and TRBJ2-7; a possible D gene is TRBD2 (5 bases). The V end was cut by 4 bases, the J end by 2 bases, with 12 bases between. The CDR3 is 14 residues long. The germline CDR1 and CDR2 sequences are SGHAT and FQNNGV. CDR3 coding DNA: TGTGCCAGCAGCTCGGGAACTGGGGCCTACGAGCAGTACTTC. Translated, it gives CASSSGTGAYEQYF.

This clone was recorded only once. Written as DNA, the CDR3 is TGTGCCAGCAGTTACTCATGGACGAACACTGAAGCTTTCTTT. This gives the protein CASSYSWTNTEAFF. The chain employs TRBV6-5 and TRBJ1-1, with D unresolved. Germline V gene sequence: CDR1 MNHEY, CDR2 SVGAGI. The V gene lost 0 bases and the J gene lost 1 base, with 6 bases spanning the gap. The CDR3 length is 14 residues.

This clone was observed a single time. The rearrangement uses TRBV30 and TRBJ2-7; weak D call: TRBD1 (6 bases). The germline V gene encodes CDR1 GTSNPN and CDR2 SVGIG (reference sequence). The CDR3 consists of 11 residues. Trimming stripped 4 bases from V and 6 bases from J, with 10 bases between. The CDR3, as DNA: TGTGCCTGGACTACAGGGACCGAGCAGTACTTC. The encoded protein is CAWTTGTEQYF.

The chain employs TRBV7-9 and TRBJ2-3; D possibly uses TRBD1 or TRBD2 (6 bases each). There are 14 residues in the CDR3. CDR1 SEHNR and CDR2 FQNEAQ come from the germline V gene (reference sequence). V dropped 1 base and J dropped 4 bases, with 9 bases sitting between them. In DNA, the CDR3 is TGTGCCAGCAGCTTAGGTGGGGGGCCAGATACGCAGTATTTT. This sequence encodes CASSLGGGPDTQYF. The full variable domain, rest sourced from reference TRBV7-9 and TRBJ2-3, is DTGVSQNPRHKITKRGQNVTFRCDPISEHNRLYWYRQTLGQGPEFLTYFQNEAQLEKSRLLSDRFSAERPKGSFSTLEIQRTEQGDSAMYLCASSLGGGPDTQYFGPGTRLTVL.

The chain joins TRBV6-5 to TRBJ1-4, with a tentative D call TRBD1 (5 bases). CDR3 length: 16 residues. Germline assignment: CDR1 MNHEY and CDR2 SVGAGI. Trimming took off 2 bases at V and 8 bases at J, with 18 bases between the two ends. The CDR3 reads CASSYDSGRVGEKLFF. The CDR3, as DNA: TGTGCCAGCAGTTACGATTCGGGCAGGGTAGGGGAAAAACTGTTTTTT.

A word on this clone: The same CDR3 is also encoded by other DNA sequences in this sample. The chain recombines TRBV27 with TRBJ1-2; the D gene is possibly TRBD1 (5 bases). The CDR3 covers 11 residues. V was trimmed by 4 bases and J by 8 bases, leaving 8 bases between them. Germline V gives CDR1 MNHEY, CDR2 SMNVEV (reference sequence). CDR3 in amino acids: CASSSGGGYTF. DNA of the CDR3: TGTGCCAGCAGTTCCGGGGGGGGCTACACCTTC.

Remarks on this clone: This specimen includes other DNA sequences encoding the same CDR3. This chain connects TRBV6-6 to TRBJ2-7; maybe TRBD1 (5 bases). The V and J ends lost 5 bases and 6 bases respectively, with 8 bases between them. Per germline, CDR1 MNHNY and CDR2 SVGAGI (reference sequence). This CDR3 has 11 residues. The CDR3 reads CASSPGLEQYF. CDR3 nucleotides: TGTGCCAGCAGTCCAGGGCTCGAGCAGTACTTC.

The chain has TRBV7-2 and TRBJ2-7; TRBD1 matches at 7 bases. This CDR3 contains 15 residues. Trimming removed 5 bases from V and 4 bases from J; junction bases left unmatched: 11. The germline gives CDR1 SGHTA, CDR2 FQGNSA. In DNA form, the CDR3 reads TGTGCCAGCAGCCCCTACAGGGGATTGTCGTACGAGCAGTACTTC. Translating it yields CASSPYRGLSYEQYF.

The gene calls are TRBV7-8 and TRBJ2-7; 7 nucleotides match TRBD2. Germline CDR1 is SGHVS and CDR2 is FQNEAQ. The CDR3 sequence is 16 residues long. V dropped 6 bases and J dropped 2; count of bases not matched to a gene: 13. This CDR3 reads CASSFRRGRDPYEQYF. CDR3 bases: TGTGCCAGCAGTTTTAGACGGGGGAGGGACCCCTACGAGCAGTACTTC.